The following is a T cell receptor (beta chain) sequence with its context. No antigen is known for it. One end of the junction does not line up with germline, which may come from a read error. TCRbeta libraries were built with three rounds of nested PCR, modified from ARM-PCR. TCRdb re-called the multiplex PCR reads with MiXCR, one entry per CDR3 protein. The repertoire holds roughly 45,000 distinct CDR3 sequences, with approximately 61% as singletons. The data were taken from a study of tumor and adjacent non-tumor tissue in lung cancer. For the study at large: Samples averaged approximately 3.9 million productive TCRbeta reads each. The study, taken as a whole, reports: Significantly higher TCR diversity was found in tumor than normal lung.

RNA was extracted from bulk tissue without any cell sorting. The normal lung tissue was taken more than 3 cm from the tumor edge. The CDR3 length is 13 residues. The germline gives CDR1 SGHTS, CDR2 YDEGEE. The gene calls are TRBV5-8 and TRBJ2-7; possible D gene TRBD2, 5 bases. Sample: distant non-tumor lung tissue. This clonotype was obtained from a man aged 50 to 59 with non-small cell lung cancer. The CDR3 region is CASNSVTDYDQYF. In nucleotides, the CDR3 is TGTGCCAGCAACTCCGTAACAGACTACGATCAGTACTTC.